This section outlines one T cell receptor beta chain sequence together with its context. In the authors' workflow: Estimated nucleated cell counts came from reference gene primer amplification. Generated by immunoSEQ multiplex PCR, the TCRdb table keeps only in-frame clones and is missing some. The V and J calls and clone size come from that table; D and trimming were worked out from the DNA. Of hundreds of thousands of clones listed, around 90% are singletons. This sample stems from a study of blood T cell repertoires in COVID-19. Across the whole study: Specimens from acute and convalescent COVID-19 originated in the United States, Italy and Spain. PBMCs, B-cell-depleted T cells, or T cells provided the cDNA or gDNA that made up the material.

The receptor was derived from a man in his 60s who had recovered from COVID-19. The sequenced sample consisted of peripheral blood.

The CDR3 nucleotides are TGTGCCAGCAGTCGGGACAGGGCCACCAATCAGCCCCAGCATTTT. Translating gives CASSRDRATNQPQHF. V gene TRBV28 combines with J gene TRBJ1-5; 9 nucleotides agree with TRBD1. Germline loops: CDR1 MDHEN, CDR2 SYDVKM. The CDR3 length is 15 residues. J lost 3 bases, V lost 5 bases, and 5 bases had no gene match.